This T cell receptor (beta chain) derives from a study of shared clonotypes between healthy human individuals. Sequenced by immunoSEQ multiplex PCR; TCRdb stores in-frame clones only, minus some. The table lists more than 2 million clones, 95% of them singletons. The trim removed 9 bases at V and 4 bases at J, leaving 5 bases unmatched. From germline, CDR1 is MNHEY and CDR2 SVGAGI. The CDR3 runs 13 residues. V is TRBV6-5 and J is TRBJ2-1, with 8 bases that match TRBD2. Input material: naive CD4+ T cells sorted from blood. The sample's subset: CD45RA+ positively selected. The TCR originated in a man between 18 and 35 years old in good health. Here the CDR3 reads CARAGADYNEQFF. Written as DNA, the CDR3 is TGTGCCAGAGCGGGAGCGGATTACAATGAGCAGTTCTTC.